The 16 T cell receptor beta chains below come from one sample, sequenced in a study of human T cells and chemical hapten exposure. TCRdb re-derived calls from the 5' RACE reads in MiXCR, one entry per CDR3 protein. The table lists about 81,000 distinct CDR3 sequences, less than 9.5% of them singletons. Total RNA extraction was carried out from unfractionated whole blood. These receptors were collected from a male donor in good health.

This clonotype appeared a few times. The chain combines TRBV5-1 with TRBJ2-3; D remains unclear. The germline V gene has CDR1 SGHRS and CDR2 YFSETQ. Trimming removed 3 bases from V and 2 bases from J, with 10 bases in between. The CDR3 is 14 residues long. The CDR3 DNA follows: TGCGCCAGCAGCTCGTCTTTGACCACAGATACGCAGTATTTT. Its protein is CASSSSLTTDTQYF.

Worth noting for this clonotype: Mismatch with germline at one junction end may stem from a read error. The rearrangement joins TRBV6-5 to TRBJ1-4, with a weak D call TRBD1 (5 bases). Germline V lookup: CDR1 MNHEY, CDR2 SVGAGI. The CDR3 has 14 residues. The CDR3 reads CASSYGGANGKLFF. The CDR3 DNA sequence: TGTGCCAGCAGTTACGGGGGAGCTAATGGAAAACTGTTTTTT.

This chain joins TRBV28 and TRBJ2-1; TRBD2 matches at 8 bases. Germline CDR1 is MDHEN and CDR2 is SYDVKM. V trimming: 5 bases; J trimming: 2 bases; junction bases outside the gene matches: 8. CDR3 length equals 16 residues. CDR3 amino acids: CASSVAREGPYNEQFF. In nucleotides, the CDR3 is TGTGCCAGCAGTGTAGCACGGGAGGGGCCCTACAATGAGCAGTTCTTC.

This clonotype has just a few counts. The chain joins TRBV7-8 to TRBJ1-1; TRBD1 is a possible D gene (6 bases). Germline loops: CDR1 SGHVS, CDR2 FQNEAQ. V gave up 5 bases and J gave up 0 bases, with 13 bases separating them. CDR3 length: 15 amino acids. The CDR3 region is CASSPLQGMNTEAFF. CDR3 in DNA: TGTGCCAGCAGCCCACTTCAGGGGATGAACACTGAAGCTTTCTTT.

This clonotype was counted at least ten times. V usage is TRBV3-1 and J usage is TRBJ2-2; D gene uncertain. This CDR3 contains 12 residues. CDR1 LGHDT and CDR2 YNNKEL come from the germline V gene (reference sequence). With 6 bases removed from V and 1 base from J, the gap between germline ends came to 3 bases. The CDR3 DNA sequence: TGTGCCAGCAGGAAGAACACCGGGGAGCTGTTTTTT. Translating gives CASRKNTGELFF.

The V call is TRBV7-2, the J call TRBJ2-4; D might be TRBD1 or TRBD2, each matching 5 bases. The V and J ends lost 1 base and 7 bases respectively, with 17 bases between them. This CDR3 has 16 residues. Germline V gives CDR1 SGHTA, CDR2 FQGNSA. CDR3 protein: CASSLVMARDANIQYF. In DNA form, the CDR3 reads TGTGCCAGCAGCTTAGTGATGGCGAGGGACGCGAACATTCAGTACTTC.

The gene calls are TRBV7-9 and TRBJ2-2; unclear D gene. Germline V gene sequence: CDR1 SEHNR, CDR2 FQNEAQ (reference sequence). Trimming removed 0 bases at V and 5 bases at J, with 4 bases between. The CDR3 contains 13 residues. The CDR3: CASSLARTGELFF. CDR3 nucleotides: TGTGCCAGCAGCTTAGCTCGGACCGGGGAGCTGTTTTTT.

This clonotype occurred many times. V gene TRBV11-2 combines with J gene TRBJ2-5; 7 bases line up with TRBD1. CDR1 and CDR2 (germline): SGHAT, FQNNGV. CDR3 length equals 13 residues. V shed 2 bases, J shed 3 bases, and the junction held 0 bases outside the gene matches. CDR3 region: CASSLTGEETQYF. The CDR3 DNA is TGTGCCAGCAGCTTAACAGGGGAAGAGACCCAGTACTTC.

The chain links TRBV10-3 to TRBJ2-7, with D possibly matching TRBD1 (5 bases). Trimming shortened V by 2 bases and J by 2 bases, and 13 bases separated the two germline ends. Germline CDR1 is ENHRY and CDR2 is SYGVKD. CDR3 length: 15 amino acids. The CDR3 bases are TGTGCCATCAGTGAGGACTCAGGGCTTGCCTACGAGCAGTACTTC. This sequence encodes CAISEDSGLAYEQYF.

The V call is TRBV2, the J call TRBJ2-1, with 13 bases identical to TRBD2. The CDR3 is 17 amino acids. The V gene's germline CDR1 is SNHLY and CDR2 FYNNEI. J lost 1 base, V lost 1 base, and 1 base had no gene match. CDR3 DNA sequence: TGTGCCAGCAGTGAAGAGGGACTAGCGGGGTCCTACAATGAGCAGTTCTTC. It is translated as CASSEEGLAGSYNEQFF.

CDR3 nucleotides: TGCGCCAGCAGTGAGCAGGACAGCCTCACAGATACGCAGTATTTT. Protein: CASSEQDSLTDTQYF. This rearrangement joins TRBV10-2 to TRBJ2-3, with D perhaps matching TRBD1 (6 bases). V shed 2 bases and J shed 2 bases, with 11 bases lying between them. The V gene's germline CDR1 is WSHSY and CDR2 SAAADI. The CDR3 loop spans 15 amino acids.

This clonotype was recorded at least ten times. J is TRBJ2-1 and V is TRBV15; TRBD2 aligns across 11 bases. V was clipped by 5 bases and J by 7 bases; unmatched bases: 10. The germline gives CDR1 LNHNV, CDR2 YYDKDF (reference sequence). CDR3 size: 16 residues. The CDR3 spells CATSPLTSGMGNEQFF. The DNA of the CDR3 is TGTGCCACCAGCCCCCTGACTAGCGGGATGGGTAATGAGCAGTTCTTC.

This CDR3 reads CASSIGDGNYGYTF. In DNA form, the CDR3 reads TGTGCCAGTAGTATAGGGGATGGGAACTATGGCTACACCTTC. The chain employs TRBV19 and TRBJ1-2; D unresolved. V lost 1 base to trimming and J lost 2 bases, with 8 bases between them. CDR3 length equals 14 residues. Germline lookup yields CDR1 LNHDA and CDR2 SQIVND (reference sequence).

The V gene is TRBV7-9, the J gene TRBJ2-5; perhaps TRBD1 as D (5 bases). The CDR3 sequence is 13 residues long. Germline assignment: CDR1 SEHNR and CDR2 FQNEAQ (reference sequence). Trimming took off 4 bases at V and 1 base at J, with 7 bases between the two ends. This CDR3 is CASSWGSQETQYF. The CDR3 DNA reads TGTGCCAGCAGCTGGGGCAGCCAAGAGACCCAGTACTTC.

The table lists this clonotype with many counts. The rearrangement links TRBV15 to TRBJ2-4; D gene uncertain. In germline, CDR1 is LNHNV, CDR2 YYDKDF (reference sequence). This CDR3 has 15 amino acids. Deletions cut 1 base from V and 0 bases from J, with 7 bases between. The CDR3 DNA reads TGTGCCACCAGCAGAGGATCGAGAGCCAAAAACATTCAGTACTTC. Its protein product is CATSRGSRAKNIQYF.

This clonotype was picked up a small number of times. The chain has TRBV11-2 and TRBJ2-5; 8 bases map to TRBD2. The CDR3 contains 16 residues. Losses at the gene ends were 3 bases for V and 3 bases for J; bases not matched to a gene: 9. In germline, CDR1 is SGHAT, CDR2 FQNNGV. The CDR3 loop is CASSFPLTGGEETQYF. For the CDR3, the DNA is TGTGCCAGCAGCTTCCCCTTGACGGGAGGGGAAGAGACCCAGTACTTC. The entire variable domain, with the rest obtained from reference TRBV11-2 and TRBJ2-5, is as follows: EAGVAQSPRYKIIEKRQSVAFWCNPISGHATLYWYQQILGQGPKLLIQFQNNGVVDDSQLPKDRFSAERLKGVDSTLKIQPAKLEDSAVYLCASSFPLTGGEETQYFGPGTRLLVL.